This T cell receptor (beta chain) was sequenced during a study of response to subunit inactivated influenza vaccine. Germline CDR1 reads SGHDT; CDR2 reads YYEEEE. There are 15 residues in the CDR3. V lost 0 bases to trimming and J lost 4 bases, with 13 bases between them. MiXCR was run by TCRdb on the RT-PCR reads, yielding one entry per CDR3 protein. The sample lists more than 400,000 distinct CDR3 sequences, roughly 7.9% occurring once. This clonotype was counted between two and nine times. What it recognizes is unknown. Study observations and caveats: Each seasonal influenza vaccination recruits few new T cells, the authors suggested.

This chain uses TRBV5-6 with TRBJ1-2; D call uncertain. The sequence was obtained from a man aged 45-69 years who received an inactivated influenza vaccine. The input for sequencing was PBMCs from blood, taken less than 30 months after vaccination. For the CDR3, the DNA is TGTGCCAGCAGCTTGGCTGGGTGGAGGCCCTATGGCTACACCTTC. Encoded protein: CASSLAGWRPYGYTF.